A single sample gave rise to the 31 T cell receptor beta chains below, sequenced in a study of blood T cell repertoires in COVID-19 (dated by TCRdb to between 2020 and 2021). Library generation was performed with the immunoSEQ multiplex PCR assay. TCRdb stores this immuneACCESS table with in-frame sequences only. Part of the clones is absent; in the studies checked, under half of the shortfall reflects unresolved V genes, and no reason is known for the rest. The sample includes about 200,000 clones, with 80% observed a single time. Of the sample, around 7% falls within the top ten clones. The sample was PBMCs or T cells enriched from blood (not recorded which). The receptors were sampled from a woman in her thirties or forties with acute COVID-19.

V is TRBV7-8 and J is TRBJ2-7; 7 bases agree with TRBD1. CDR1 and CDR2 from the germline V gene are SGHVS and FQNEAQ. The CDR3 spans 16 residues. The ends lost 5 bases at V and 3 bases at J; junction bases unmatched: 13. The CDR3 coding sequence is TGTGCCAGCAGCGCGGACAGGACGCAGGGGCTCTACGAGCAGTACTTC. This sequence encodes CASSADRTQGLYEQYF.

Written as DNA, the CDR3 is TGTGCCAGCAGTCCTCGGACAGGGAAGTTTAATTCCCAGTACTTC. It yields the protein CASSPRTGKFNSQYF. This chain links TRBV6-5 with TRBJ2-5; TRBD1 agrees at 8 bases. Germline CDR1 is MNHEY and CDR2 is SVGAGI. CDR3 length equals 15 residues. V shed 5 bases, J shed 9 bases, and the junction held 14 bases outside the gene matches.

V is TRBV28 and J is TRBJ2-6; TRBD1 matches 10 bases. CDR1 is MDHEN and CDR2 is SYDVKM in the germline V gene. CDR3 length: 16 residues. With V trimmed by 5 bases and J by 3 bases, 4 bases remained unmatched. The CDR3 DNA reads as TGTGCCAGCAGTCGACAGGGGGCTTTTGGGGCCAACGTCCTGACTTTC. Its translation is CASSRQGAFGANVLTF.

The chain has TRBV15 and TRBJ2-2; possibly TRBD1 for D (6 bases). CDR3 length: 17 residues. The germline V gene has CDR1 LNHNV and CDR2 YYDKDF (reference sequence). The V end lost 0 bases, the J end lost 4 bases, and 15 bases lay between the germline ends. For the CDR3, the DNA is TGTGCCACCAGCAGAGATCTCAGGGGCAAGACCACCGGGGAGCTGTTTTTT. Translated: CATSRDLRGKTTGELFF.

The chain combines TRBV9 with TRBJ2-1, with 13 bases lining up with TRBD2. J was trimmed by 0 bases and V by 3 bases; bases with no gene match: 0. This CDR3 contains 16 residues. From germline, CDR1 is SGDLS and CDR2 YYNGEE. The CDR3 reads CASSGTSGSSYNEQFF. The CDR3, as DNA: TGTGCCAGCAGCGGGACTAGCGGGAGCTCCTACAATGAGCAGTTCTTC.

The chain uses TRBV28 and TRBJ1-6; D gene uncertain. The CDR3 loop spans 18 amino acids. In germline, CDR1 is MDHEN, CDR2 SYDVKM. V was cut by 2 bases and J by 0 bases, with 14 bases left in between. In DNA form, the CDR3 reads TGTGCCAGCAGTTTACAGGACTATAGGAGCTCCTATAATTCACCCCTCCACTTT. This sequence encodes CASSLQDYRSSYNSPLHF.

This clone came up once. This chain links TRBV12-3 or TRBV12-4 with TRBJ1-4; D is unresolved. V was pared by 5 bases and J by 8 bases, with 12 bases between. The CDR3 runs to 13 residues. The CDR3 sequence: CASSPRRLEKLFF. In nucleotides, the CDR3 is TGTGCCAGCAGTCCCCGGCGGCTAGAAAAACTGTTTTTT.

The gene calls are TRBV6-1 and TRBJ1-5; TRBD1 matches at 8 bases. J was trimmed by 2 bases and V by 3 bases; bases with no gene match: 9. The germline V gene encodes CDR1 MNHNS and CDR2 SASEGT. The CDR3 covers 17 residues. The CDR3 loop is CASSEPPAGGGNQPQHF. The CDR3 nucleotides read TGTGCCAGCAGTGAGCCCCCTGCAGGGGGCGGCAATCAGCCCCAGCATTTT.

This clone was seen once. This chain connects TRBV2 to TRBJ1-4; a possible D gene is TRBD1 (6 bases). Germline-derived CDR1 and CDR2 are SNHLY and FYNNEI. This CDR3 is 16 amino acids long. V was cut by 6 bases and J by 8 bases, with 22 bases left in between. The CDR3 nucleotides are TGTGCCAGCAGAGACCGAACAGGGACCGTAATGGAAAAACTGTTTTTT. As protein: CASRDRTGTVMEKLFF.

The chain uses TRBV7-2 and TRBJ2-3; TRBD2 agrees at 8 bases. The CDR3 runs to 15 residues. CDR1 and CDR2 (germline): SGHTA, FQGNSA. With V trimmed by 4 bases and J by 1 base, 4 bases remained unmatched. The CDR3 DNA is TGTGCCAGCAGCTCCACTAGCGGACGCACAGATACGCAGTATTTT. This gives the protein CASSSTSGRTDTQYF.

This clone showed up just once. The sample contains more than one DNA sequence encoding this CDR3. CDR3 coding DNA: TGTGCCAGCAGTCAGACAGGTTACGAGCAGTACTTC. This sequence encodes CASSQTGYEQYF. The chain uses TRBV6-5 and TRBJ2-7; tentatively, D is TRBD1 (6 bases). Trimming shortened V by 5 bases and J by 4 bases, and 9 bases separated the two germline ends. Per germline, CDR1 MNHEY and CDR2 SVGAGI. The CDR3 totals 12 residues.

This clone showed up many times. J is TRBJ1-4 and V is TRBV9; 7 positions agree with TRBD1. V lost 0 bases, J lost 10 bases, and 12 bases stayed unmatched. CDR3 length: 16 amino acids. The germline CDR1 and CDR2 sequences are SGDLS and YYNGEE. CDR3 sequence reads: CASSVGLTGASGKLFF. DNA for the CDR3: TGTGCCAGCAGCGTAGGCCTCACAGGGGCCTCGGGAAAACTGTTTTTT.

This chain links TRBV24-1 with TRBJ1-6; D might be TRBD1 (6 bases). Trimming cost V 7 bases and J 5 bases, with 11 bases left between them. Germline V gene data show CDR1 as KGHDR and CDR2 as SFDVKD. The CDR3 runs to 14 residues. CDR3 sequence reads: CATSTGSNNSPLHF. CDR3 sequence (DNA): TGTGCCACCAGCACAGGGTCCAATAATTCACCCCTCCACTTT.

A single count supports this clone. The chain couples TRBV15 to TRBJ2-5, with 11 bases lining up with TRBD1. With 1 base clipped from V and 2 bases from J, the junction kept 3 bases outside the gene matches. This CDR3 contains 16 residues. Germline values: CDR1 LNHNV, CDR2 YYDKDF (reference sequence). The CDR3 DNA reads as TGTGCCACCAGCAGAGGGTGGGACAGGGGGCAAGAGACCCAGTACTTC. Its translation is CATSRGWDRGQETQYF.

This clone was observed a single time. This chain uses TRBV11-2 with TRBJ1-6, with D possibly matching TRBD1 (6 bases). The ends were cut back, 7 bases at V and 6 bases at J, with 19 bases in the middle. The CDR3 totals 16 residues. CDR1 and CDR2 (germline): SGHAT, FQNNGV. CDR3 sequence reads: CASNIGDRSLNSPLHF. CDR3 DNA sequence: TGTGCCAGCAACATAGGAGACAGGAGTCTTAATTCACCCCTCCACTTT.

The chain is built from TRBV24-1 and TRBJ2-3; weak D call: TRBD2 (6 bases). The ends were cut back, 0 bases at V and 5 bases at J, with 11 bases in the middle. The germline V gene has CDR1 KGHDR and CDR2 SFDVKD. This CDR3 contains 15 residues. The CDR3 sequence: CATSDLRGGVDTQYF. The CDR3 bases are TGTGCCACCAGTGATTTGCGCGGAGGGGTAGATACGCAGTATTTT.

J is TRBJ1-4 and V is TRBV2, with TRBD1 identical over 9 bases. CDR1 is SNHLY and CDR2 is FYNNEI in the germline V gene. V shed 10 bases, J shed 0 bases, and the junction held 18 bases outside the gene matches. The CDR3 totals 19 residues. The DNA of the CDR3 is TGTGCCACCTCGACATCGGCGGGACAGGGATCGGCAACTAATGAAAAACTGTTTTTT. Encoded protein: CATSTSAGQGSATNEKLFF.

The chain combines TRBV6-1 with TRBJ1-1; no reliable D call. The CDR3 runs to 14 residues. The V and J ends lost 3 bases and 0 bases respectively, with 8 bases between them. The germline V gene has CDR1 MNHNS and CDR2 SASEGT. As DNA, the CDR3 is TGTGCCAGCAGTGAGAACACGATGAACACTGAAGCTTTCTTT. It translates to CASSENTMNTEAFF.

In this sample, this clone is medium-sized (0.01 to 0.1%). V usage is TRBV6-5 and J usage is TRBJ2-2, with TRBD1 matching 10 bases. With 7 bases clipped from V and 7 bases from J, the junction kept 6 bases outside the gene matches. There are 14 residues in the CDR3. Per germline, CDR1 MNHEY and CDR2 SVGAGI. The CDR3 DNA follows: TGTGCCAGCAAGGGGACAGGGGAGGTCGGGGAGCTGTTTTTT. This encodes CASKGTGEVGELFF.

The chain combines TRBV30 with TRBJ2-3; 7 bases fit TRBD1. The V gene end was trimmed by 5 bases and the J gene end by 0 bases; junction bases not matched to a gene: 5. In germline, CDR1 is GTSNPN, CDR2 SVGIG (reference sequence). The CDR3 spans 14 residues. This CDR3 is CAWGTARSTDTQYF. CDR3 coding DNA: TGTGCCTGGGGGACAGCCAGAAGCACAGATACGCAGTATTTT.

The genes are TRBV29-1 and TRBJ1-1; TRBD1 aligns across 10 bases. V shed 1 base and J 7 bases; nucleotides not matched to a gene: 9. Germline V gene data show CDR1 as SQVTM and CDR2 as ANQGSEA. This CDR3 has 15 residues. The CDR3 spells CSVEGWDRGSDEAFF. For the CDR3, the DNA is TGCAGCGTTGAAGGCTGGGACAGGGGCTCGGATGAAGCTTTCTTT.

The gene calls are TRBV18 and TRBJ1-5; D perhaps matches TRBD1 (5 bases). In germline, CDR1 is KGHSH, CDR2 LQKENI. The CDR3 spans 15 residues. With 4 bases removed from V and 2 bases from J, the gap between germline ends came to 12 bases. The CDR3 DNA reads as TGTGCCAGCTCACTACAGGCTAGAGGCAATCAGCCCCAGCATTTT. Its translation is CASSLQARGNQPQHF.

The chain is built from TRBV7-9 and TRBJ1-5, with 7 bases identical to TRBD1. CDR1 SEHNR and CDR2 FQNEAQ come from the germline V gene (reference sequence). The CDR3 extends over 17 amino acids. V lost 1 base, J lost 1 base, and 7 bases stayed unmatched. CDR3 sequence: CASSLGGTGVSNQPQHF. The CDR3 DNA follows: TGTGCCAGCAGCTTAGGGGGTACAGGGGTGAGCAATCAGCCCCAGCATTTT.

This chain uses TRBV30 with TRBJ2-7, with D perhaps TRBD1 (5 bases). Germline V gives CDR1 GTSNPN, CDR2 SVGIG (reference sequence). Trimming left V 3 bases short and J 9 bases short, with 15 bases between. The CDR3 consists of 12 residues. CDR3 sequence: CAWSPNLQGQYF. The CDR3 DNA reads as TGTGCCTGGAGCCCCAACTTGCAGGGGCAGTACTTC.

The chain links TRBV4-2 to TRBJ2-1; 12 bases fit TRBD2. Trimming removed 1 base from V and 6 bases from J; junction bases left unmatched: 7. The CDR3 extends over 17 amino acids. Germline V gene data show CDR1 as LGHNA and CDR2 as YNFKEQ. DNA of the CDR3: TGTGCCAGCAGCCAAGGGACTAGCGGGAACATCGTCAATGAGCAGTTCTTC. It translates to CASSQGTSGNIVNEQFF.

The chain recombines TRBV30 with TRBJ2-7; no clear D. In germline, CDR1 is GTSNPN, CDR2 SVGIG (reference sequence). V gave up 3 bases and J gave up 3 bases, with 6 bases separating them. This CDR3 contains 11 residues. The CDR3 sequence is CAWRQHYEQYF. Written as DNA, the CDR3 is TGTGCCTGGAGACAGCACTACGAGCAGTACTTC.

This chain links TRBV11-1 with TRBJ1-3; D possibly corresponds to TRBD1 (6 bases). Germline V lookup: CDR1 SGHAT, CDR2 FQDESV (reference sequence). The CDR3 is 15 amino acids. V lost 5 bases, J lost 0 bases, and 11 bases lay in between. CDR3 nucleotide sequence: TGTGCCAGCAGCCCGACAGGCCTCTCTGGAAACACCATATATTTT. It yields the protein CASSPTGLSGNTIYF.

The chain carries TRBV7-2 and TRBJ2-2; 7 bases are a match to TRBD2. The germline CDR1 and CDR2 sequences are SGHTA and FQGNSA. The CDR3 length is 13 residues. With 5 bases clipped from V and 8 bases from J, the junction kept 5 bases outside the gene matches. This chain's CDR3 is CASSRDYKGELFF. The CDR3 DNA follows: TGTGCCAGCAGCCGGGACTACAAGGGGGAGCTGTTTTTT.

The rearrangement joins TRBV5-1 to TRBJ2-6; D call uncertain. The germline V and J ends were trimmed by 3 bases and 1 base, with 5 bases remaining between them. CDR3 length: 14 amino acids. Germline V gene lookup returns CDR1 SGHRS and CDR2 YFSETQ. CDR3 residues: CASSSRSGANVLTF. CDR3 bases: TGCGCCAGCAGCTCCCGTTCTGGGGCCAACGTCCTGACTTTC.

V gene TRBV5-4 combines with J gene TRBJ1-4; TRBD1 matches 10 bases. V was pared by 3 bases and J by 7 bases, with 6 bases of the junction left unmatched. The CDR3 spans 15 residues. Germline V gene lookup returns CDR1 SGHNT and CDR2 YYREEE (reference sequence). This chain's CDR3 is CASSSPGQGSEKLFF. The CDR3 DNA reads TGTGCCAGCAGCTCGCCGGGACAGGGGAGTGAAAAACTGTTTTTT.

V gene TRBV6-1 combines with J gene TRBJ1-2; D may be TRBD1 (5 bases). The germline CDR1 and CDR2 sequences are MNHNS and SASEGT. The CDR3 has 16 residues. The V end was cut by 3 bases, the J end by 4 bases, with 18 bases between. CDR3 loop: CASSDPRQRSGYGYTF. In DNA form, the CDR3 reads TGTGCCAGCAGTGACCCACGACAGCGATCTGGCTATGGCTACACCTTC.